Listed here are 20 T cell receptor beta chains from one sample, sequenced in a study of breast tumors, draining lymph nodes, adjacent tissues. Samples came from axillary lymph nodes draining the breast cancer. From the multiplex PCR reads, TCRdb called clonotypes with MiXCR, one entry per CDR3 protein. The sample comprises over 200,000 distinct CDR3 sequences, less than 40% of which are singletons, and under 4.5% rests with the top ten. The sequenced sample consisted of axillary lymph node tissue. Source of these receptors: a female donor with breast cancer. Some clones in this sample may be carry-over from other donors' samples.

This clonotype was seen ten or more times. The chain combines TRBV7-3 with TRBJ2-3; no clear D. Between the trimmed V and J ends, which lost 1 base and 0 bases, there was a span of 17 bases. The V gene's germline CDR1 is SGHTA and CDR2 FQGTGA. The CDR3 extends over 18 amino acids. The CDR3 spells CASSLIGRALRSTDTQYF. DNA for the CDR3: TGTGCCAGCAGCTTAATCGGCCGGGCCCTCCGTAGCACAGATACGCAGTATTTT.

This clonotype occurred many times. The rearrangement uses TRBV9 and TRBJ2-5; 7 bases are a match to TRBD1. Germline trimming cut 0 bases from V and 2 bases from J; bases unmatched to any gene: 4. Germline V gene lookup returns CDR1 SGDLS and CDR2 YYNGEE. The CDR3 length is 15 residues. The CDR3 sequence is CASSVAGQRQETQYF. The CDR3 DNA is TGTGCCAGCAGCGTAGCGGGACAGAGACAAGAGACCCAGTACTTC.

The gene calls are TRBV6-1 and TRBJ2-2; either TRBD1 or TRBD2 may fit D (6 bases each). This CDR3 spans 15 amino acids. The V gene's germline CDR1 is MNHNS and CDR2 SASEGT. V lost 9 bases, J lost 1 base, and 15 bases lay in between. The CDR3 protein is CARVGAGLNTGELFF. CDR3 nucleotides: TGTGCCAGGGTGGGGGCGGGGCTGAACACCGGGGAGCTGTTTTTT.

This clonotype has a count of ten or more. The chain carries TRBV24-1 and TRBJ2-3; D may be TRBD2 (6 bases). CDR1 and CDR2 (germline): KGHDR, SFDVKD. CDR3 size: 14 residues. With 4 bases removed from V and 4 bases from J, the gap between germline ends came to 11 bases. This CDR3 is CATSDPRLADTQYF. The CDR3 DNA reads TGTGCCACCAGTGACCCCAGACTAGCAGATACGCAGTATTTT.

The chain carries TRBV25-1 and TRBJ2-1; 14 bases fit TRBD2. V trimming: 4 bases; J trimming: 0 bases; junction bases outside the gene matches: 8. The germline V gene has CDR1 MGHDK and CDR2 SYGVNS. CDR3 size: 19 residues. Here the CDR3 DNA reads TGTGCCAGCAGTGCTACAGGACTAGCGGGGGGATCCTCCTACAATGAGCAGTTCTTC. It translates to CASSATGLAGGSSYNEQFF.

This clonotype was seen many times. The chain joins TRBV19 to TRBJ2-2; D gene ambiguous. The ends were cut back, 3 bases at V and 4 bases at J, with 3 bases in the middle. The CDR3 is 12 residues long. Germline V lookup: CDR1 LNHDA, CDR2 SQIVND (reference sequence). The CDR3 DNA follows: TGTGCCAGTAGTATCAGCACCGGGGAGCTGTTTTTT. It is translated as CASSISTGELFF. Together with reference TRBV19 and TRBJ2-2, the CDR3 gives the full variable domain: DGGITQSPKYLFRKEGQNVTLSCEQNLNHDAMYWYRQDPGQGLRLIYYSQIVNDFQKGDIAEGYSVSREKKESFPLTVTSAQKNPTAFYLCASSISTGELFFGEGSRLTVL.

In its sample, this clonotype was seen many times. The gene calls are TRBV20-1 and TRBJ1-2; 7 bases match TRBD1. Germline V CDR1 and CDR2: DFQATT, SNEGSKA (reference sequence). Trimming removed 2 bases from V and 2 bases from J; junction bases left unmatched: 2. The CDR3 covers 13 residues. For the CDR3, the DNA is TGCAGTGCTAGAATGGGACAGAACTATGGCTACACCTTC. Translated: CSARMGQNYGYTF.

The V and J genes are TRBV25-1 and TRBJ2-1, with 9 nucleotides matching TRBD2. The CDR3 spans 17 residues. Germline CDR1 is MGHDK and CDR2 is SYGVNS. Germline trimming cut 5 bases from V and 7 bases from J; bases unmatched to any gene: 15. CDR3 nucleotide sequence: TGTGCCAGCAGTATATCCAGCTTAGGAACTAGCGGGAATGAGCAGTTCTTC. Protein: CASSISSLGTSGNEQFF.

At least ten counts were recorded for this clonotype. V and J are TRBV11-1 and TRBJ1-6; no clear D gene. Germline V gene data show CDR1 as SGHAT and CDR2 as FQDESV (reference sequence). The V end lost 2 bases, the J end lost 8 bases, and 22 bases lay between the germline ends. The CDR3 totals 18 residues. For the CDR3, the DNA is TGTGCCAGCAGCTTATTTCCCCAAAAGGGAGAAAGTGATTCACCCCTCCACTTT. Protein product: CASSLFPQKGESDSPLHF.

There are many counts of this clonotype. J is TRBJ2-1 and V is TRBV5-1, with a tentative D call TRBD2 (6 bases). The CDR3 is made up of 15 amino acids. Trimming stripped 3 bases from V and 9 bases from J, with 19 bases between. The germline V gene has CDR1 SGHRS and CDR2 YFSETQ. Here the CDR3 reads CASSYLAGGPSEQFF. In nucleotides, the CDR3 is TGCGCCAGCAGCTATTTAGCCGGAGGGCCAAGTGAGCAGTTCTTC. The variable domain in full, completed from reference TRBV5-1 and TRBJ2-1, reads KAGVTQTPRYLIKTRGQQVTLSCSPISGHRSVSWYQQTPGQGLQFLFEYFSETQRNKGNFPGRFSGRQFSNSRSEMNVSTLELGDSALYLCASSYLAGGPSEQFFGPGTRLTVL.

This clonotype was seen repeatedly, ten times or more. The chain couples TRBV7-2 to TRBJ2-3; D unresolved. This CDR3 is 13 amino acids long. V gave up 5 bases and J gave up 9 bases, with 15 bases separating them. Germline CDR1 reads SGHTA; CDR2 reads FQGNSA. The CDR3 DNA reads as TGTGCCAGCAGCCCCCAAGGTAGCAAAACGCAGTATTTT. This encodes CASSPQGSKTQYF.

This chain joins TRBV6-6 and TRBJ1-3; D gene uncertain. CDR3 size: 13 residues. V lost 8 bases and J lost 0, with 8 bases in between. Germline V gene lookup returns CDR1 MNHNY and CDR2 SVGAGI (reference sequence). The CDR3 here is CASPPLSGNTIYF. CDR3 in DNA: TGTGCCAGCCCCCCCCTCTCTGGAAACACCATATATTTT.

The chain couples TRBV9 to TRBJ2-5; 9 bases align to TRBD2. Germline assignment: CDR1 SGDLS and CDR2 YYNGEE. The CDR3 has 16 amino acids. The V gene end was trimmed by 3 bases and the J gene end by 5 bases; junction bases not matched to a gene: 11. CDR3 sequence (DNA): TGTGCCAGCAGCGACCCTGGGGTAGCGGGAGCTGAGACCCAGTACTTC. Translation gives CASSDPGVAGAETQYF.

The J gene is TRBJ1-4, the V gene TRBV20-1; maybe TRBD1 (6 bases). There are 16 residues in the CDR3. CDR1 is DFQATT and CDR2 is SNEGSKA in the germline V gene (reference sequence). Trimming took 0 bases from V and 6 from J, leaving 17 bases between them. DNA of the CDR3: TGCAGTGCTAGAGATCTGTCGGGGGGCTGGTATGAAAAACTGTTTTTT. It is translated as CSARDLSGGWYEKLFF.

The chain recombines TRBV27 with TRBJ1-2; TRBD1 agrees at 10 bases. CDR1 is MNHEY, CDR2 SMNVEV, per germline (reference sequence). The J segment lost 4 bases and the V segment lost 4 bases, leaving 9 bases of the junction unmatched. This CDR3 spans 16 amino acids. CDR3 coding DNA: TGTGCCAGCAGTTACAAGGACAGGGGGTTTGGCTATGGCTACACCTTC. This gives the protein CASSYKDRGFGYGYTF.

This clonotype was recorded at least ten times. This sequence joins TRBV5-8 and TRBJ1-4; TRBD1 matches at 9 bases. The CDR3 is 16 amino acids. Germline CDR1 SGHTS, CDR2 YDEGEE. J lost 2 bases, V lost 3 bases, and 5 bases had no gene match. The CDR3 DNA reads TGTGCCAGCAGCTCGGGACAGGGACTGACTAATGAAAAACTGTTTTTT. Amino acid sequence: CASSSGQGLTNEKLFF.

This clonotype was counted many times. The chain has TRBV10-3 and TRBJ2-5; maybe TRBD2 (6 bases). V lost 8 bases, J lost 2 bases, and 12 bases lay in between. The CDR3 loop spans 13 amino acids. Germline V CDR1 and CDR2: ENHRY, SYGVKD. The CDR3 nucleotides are TGTGCCATCGGAGGTAGCGGTCAAGAGACCCAGTACTTC. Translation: CAIGGSGQETQYF.

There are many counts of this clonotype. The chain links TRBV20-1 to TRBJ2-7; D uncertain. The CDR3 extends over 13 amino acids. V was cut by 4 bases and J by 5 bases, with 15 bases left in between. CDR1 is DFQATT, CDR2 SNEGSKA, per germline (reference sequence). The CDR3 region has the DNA TGCAGTGCTAATATAGTAGTCGGCCACGAGCAGTACTTC. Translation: CSANIVVGHEQYF.

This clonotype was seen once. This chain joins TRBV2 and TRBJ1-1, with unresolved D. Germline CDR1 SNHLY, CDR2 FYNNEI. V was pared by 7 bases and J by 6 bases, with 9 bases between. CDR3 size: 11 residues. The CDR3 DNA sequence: TGTGCCAGCATCCCCTTGGCTGAAGCTTTCTTT. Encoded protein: CASIPLAEAFF.

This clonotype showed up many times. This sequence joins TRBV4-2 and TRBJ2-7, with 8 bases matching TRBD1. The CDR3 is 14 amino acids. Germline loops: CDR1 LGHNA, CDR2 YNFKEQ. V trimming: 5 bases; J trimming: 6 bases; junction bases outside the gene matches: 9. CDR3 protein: CASSNTDRDAEQYF. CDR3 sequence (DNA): TGTGCCAGCAGCAATACGGACAGGGATGCCGAGCAGTACTTC.